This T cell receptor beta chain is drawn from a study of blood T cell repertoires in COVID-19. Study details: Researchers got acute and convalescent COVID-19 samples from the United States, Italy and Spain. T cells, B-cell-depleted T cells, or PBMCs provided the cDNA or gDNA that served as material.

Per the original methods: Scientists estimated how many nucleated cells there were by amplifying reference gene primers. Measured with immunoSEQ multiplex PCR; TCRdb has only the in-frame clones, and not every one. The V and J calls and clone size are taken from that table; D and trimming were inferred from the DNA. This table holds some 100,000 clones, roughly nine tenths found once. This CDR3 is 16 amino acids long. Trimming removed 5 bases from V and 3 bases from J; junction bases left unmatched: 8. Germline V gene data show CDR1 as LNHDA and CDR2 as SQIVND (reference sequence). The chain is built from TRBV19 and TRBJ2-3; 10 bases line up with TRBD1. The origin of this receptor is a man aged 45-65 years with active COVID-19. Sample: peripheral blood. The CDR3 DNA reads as TGTGCCAGTAGTGCCCCGGCGGACAGGGGGACAGATACGCAGTATTTT. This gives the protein CASSAPADRGTDTQYF.